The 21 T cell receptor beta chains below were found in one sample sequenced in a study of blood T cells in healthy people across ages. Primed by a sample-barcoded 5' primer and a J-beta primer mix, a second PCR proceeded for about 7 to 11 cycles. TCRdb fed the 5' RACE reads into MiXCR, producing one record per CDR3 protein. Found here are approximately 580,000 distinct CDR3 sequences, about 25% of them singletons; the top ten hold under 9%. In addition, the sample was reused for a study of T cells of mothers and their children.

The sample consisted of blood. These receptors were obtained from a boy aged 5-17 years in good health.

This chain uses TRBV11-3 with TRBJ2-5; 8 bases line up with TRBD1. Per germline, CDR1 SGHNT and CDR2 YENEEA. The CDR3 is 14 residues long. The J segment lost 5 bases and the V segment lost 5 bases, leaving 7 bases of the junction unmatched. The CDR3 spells CASSRDRRSETQYF. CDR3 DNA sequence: TGTGCCAGCAGCCGGGACAGGCGATCGGAGACCCAGTACTTC.

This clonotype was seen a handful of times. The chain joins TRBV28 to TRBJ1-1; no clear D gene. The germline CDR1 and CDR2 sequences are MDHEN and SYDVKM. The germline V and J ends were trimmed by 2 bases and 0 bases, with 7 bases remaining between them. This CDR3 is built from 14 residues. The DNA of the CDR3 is TGTGCCAGCAGTTTAGGAGCATTGAACACTGAAGCTTTCTTT. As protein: CASSLGALNTEAFF.

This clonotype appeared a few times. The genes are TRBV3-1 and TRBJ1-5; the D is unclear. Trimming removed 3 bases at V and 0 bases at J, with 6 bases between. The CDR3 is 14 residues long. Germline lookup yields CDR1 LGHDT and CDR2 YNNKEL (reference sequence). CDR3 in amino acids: CASSHLYSNQPQHF. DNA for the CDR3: TGTGCCAGCAGCCACTTGTATAGCAATCAGCCCCAGCATTTT.

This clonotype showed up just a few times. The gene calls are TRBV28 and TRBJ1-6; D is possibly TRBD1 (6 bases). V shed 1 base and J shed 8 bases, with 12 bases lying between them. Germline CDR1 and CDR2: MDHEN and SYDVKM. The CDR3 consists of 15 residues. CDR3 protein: CASSLFWTDYSPLHF. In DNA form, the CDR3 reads TGTGCCAGCAGTTTATTCTGGACAGATTATTCACCCCTCCACTTT.

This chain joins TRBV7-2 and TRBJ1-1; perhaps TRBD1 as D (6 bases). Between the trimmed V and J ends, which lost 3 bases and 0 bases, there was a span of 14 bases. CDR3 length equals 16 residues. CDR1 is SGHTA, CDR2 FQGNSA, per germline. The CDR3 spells CASSLAGVLMNTEAFF. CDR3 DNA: TGTGCCAGCAGCTTGGCAGGGGTTTTGATGAACACTGAAGCTTTCTTT.

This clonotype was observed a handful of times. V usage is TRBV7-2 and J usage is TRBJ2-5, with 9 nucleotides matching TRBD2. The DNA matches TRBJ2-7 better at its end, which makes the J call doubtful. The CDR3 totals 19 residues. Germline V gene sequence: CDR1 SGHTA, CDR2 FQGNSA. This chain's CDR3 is CASSLDGLAGTMTPYEQYF. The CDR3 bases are TGTGCCAGCAGCTTAGACGGTCTAGCGGGAACCATGACCCCCTACGAGCAGTACTTC.

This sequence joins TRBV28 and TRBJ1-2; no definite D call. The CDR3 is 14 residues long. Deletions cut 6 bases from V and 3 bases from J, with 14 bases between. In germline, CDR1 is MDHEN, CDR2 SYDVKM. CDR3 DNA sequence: TGTGCCAGCAGCCCCCTTATGGGGTACTATGGCTACACCTTC. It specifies CASSPLMGYYGYTF.

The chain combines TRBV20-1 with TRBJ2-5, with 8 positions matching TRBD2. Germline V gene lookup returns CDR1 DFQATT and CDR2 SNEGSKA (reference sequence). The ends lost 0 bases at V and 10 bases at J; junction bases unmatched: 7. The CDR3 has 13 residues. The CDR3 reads CSARDGVAGSQYF. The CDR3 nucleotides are TGCAGTGCTAGAGACGGGGTAGCGGGGAGCCAGTACTTC.

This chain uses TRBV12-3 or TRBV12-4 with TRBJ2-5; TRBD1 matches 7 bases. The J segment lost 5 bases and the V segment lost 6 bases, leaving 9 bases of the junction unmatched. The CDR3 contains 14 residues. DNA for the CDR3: TGTGCCAGCAGCCATCTAGGGGGCGGGGAGACCCAGTACTTC. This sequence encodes CASSHLGGGETQYF.

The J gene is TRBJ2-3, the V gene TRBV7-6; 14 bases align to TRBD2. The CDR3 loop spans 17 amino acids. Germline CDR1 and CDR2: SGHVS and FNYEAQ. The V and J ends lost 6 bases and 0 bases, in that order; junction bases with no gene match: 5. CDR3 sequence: CASRGTSGGFSTDTQYF. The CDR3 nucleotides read TGTGCCAGCAGAGGGACTAGCGGGGGATTTAGCACAGATACGCAGTATTTT.

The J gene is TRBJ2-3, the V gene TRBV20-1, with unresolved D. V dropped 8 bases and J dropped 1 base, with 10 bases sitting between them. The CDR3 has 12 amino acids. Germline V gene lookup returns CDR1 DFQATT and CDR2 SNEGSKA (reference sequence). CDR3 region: CSRKERTDTQYF. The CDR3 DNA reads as TGCAGTCGCAAAGAGCGCACAGATACGCAGTATTTT.

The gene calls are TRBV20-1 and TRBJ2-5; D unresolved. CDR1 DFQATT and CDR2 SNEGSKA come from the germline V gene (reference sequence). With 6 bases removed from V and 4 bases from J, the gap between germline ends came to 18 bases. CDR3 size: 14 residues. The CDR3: CSAKELSGRETQYF. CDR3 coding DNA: TGCAGTGCCAAAGAGTTATCGGGCCGAGAGACCCAGTACTTC.

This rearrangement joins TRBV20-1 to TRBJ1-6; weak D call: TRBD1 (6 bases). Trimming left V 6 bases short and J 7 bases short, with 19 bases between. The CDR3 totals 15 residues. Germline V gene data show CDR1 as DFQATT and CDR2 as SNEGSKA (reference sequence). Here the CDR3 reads CSAVQGRVLNSPLHF. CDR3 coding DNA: TGCAGTGCCGTACAGGGACGGGTCTTAAATTCACCCCTCCACTTT.

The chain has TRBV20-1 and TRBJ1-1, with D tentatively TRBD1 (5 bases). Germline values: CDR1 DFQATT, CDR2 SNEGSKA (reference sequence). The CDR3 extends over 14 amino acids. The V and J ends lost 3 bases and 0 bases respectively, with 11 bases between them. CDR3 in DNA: TGCAGTGCTAGCGGGAGGGGTTTGAACACTGAAGCTTTCTTT. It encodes CSASGRGLNTEAFF.

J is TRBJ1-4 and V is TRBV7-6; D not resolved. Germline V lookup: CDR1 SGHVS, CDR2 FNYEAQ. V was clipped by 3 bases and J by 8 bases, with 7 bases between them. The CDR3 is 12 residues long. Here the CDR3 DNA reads TGTGCCAGCAGCTTCCCCCTGGAAAAACTGTTTTTT. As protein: CASSFPLEKLFF.

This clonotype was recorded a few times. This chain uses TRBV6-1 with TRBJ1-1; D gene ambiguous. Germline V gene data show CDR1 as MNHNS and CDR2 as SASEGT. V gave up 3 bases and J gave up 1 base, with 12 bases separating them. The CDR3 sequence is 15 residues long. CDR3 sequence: CASSDGPTSNTEAFF. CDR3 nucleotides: TGTGCCAGCAGTGACGGACCCACATCGAACACTGAAGCTTTCTTT.

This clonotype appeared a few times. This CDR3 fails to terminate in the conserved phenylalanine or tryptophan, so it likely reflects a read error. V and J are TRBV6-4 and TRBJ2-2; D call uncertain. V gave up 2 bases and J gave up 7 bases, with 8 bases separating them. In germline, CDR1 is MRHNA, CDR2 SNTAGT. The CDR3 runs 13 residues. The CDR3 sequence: CASSDREDGELFL. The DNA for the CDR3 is TGTGCCAGCAGTGACAGGGAAGACGGGGAGCTGTTTCTT.

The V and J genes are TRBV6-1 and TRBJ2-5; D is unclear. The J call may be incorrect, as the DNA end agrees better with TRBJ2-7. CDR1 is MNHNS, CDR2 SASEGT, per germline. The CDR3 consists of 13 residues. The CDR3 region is CASSARLSYEQYF. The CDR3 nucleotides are TGTGCCAGCAGTGCTCGCCTTTCCTACGAGCAGTACTTC.

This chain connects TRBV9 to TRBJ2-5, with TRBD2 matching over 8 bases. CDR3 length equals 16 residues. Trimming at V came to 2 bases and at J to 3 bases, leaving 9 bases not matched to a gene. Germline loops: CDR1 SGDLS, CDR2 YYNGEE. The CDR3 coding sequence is TGTGCCAGCAGCGTCCAGCGGGAGAAGAATAAAGAGACCCAGTACTTC. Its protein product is CASSVQREKNKETQYF.

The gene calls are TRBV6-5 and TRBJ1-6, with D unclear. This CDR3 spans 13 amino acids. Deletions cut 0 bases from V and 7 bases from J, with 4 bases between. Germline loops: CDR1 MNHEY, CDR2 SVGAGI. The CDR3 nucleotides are TGTGCCAGCAGTTACTCTAACAATTCACCCCTCCACTTT. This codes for CASSYSNNSPLHF.

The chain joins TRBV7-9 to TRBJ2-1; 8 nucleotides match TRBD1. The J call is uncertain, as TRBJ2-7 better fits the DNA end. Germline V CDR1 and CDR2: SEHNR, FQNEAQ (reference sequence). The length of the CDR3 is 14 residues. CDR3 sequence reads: CASSPGQGGDEQYF. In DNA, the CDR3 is TGTGCCAGCAGCCCTGGACAGGGAGGCGACGAGCAGTACTTC.